This T cell receptor beta chain was identified during a study of T cell changes during pregnancy in multiple sclerosis (dated by TCRdb to between 2017 and 2020). For context, the study as a whole: The study examined how the T cell repertoire changed over the course of pregnancy in women with multiple sclerosis.

In its sample, this clone was seen once. It lacks a known antigen. No much larger clonotype is one base removed from it; base qualities were not supplied. The germline V gene (reference sequence) gives CDR1 as SEHNR and CDR2 as FQNEAQ. The CDR3, from cysteine to phenylalanine, totals 17 residues. Only the CDR3 part of the read is kept: 51 bases, read in frame from the first base. V is cut back by 3 bases and J by 2 bases, with 5 bases in the junction unmatched. The library was obtained by the immunoSEQ multiplex PCR assay. TCRdb obtained this table from immuneACCESS and retained in-frame rearrangements with V and J assigned. These tables miss some clones; where compared with another copy, unresolved V genes account for less than half of the shortfall, and the remainder is unexplained. Within this sample are about 28,000 clones, with 70% to 90% of them counted one time only. More than 7.5% of the sample goes to the ten largest clones.

This sequence uses TRBV7-9 and TRBJ2-3; 13 bases in the middle match TRBD2. The source is a female donor with multiple sclerosis, enrolled in a pregnancy study. The input for sequencing was CD8+ T cells from peripheral blood mononuclear cells, taken after pregnancy. The CDR3 has the sequence CASSLTSGGLYTDTQYF. The bases read TGTGCCAGCAGCTTGACTAGCGGGGGGCTTTACACAGATACGCAGTATTTT.